The clone carrying this T cell receptor (beta chain) was counted a few times. Its specificity is not known. What was sequenced were expressed TCRB transcripts, since all of the isolated RNA had been reverse transcribed. Average reads for naive, central memory and regulatory T cell samples were several million. The method was immunoSEQ multiplex PCR; TCRdb's version includes in-frame clones alone and lacks a portion of them. Of 400,000 or so clones listed, around an eighth are singletons. Trimming removed 3 bases at V and 0 bases at J, with 12 bases between. From germline, CDR1 is KGHSH and CDR2 LQKENI. CDR3 length: 17 amino acids. The record originates from a study of beta chain features in type 1 diabetes. General observations from the study: A closer apparent resemblance between naive, central memory and Treg TCRB repertoires was seen in patients than in healthy donors. All four CD4+ subsets from Type 1 diabetes patients carried moderately but significantly shorter TCRB CDR3s. Reduced insertions and increased deletions marked VDJ junctions in type 1 diabetes patients.

Every sorted population was more than 98% pure. The chain links TRBV18 to TRBJ2-6; D may be TRBD2 (6 bases). Sequenced material: naive CD4+ T cells from blood. The clonotype comes from a young woman with type 1 diabetes. The DNA for the CDR3 is TGTGCCAGCTCACCTCCGGGACTTGGCTCTGGGGCCAACGTCCTGACTTTC. Translated: CASSPPGLGSGANVLTF.